A selection of T cell receptor beta chains follows, all from one sample in a study of shared clonotypes between healthy human individuals. The repertoire was sequenced with immunoSEQ multiplex PCR; TCRdb's copy has only in-frame clones and lacks some. The sample lists a few million clones, just over 90% occurring once. The sequencing sample was made of naive CD4+ T cells sorted from blood. The receptors derive from a man younger than 30 in good health. Each CDR3 is given without its conserved first and last residue. Fields, in order: V gene, CDR3 protein.

V gene: TRBV18
CDR3 protein: ASSPPGNTGELF

V gene: TRBV5-1
CDR3 protein: ASSIGSSGFAKNIQY

V gene: TRBV27
CDR3 protein: AAGGGGPYEQY

V gene: TRBV2
CDR3 protein: ASNIKQFTNTGELF

V gene: TRBV6-5
CDR3 protein: ASRTGRGWGETQY

V gene: TRBV7-3
CDR3 protein: ASSKTRNTGELF

V gene: TRBV7-9
CDR3 protein: ASSLALTVPETQY

V gene: TRBV9
CDR3 protein: ASSSQEGTSGGPSYNEQF

V gene: TRBV27
CDR3 protein: ASSEGLGEKLF

V gene: TRBV4-3
CDR3 protein: ASSQGSGSDGELF

V gene: TRBV7-2
CDR3 protein: ASSLAGGLSGTQY

V gene: TRBV7-6
CDR3 protein: ASSLGSSGVSNQPQH

V gene: TRBV5-6
CDR3 protein: ASSHNQGQGSPLH

V gene: TRBV12-5
CDR3 protein: ASGWGGGLNQPQH

V gene: TRBV5-1
CDR3 protein: ASFRLRDTPNYGYT

V gene: TRBV4-1
CDR3 protein: ASSQDPGGGARNEQF

V gene: TRBV6-1
CDR3 protein: ASSDRTDSGNTIY

V gene: TRBV7-3
CDR3 protein: ASSPDGQETQY

V gene: TRBV19
CDR3 protein: ASKNTEAF

V gene: TRBV25-1
CDR3 protein: ASSGTPPYGYT

V gene: TRBV30
CDR3 protein: AWSGGLGSPLH

V gene: TRBV19
CDR3 protein: ASSTPVRTGVETQY

V gene: TRBV6-1
CDR3 protein: ASSEHGGNYGYT

V gene: TRBV5-6
CDR3 protein: ASSLGTLNTEAF

V gene: TRBV30
CDR3 protein: AWSPGGDQPQH

V gene: TRBV6-1
CDR3 protein: ASGLTPNTGELF

V gene: TRBV28
CDR3 protein: ASSLRPANQF

V gene: TRBV6-5
CDR3 protein: ASSSTGDEQY

V gene: TRBV11-2
CDR3 protein: ASSLGPGQGTYEQY

V gene: TRBV11-2
CDR3 protein: ASSGLGQGALFHGYT

V gene: TRBV7-9
CDR3 protein: ASSLAGSSYEQY

V gene: TRBV9
CDR3 protein: ASSAGTGGTNTEAF

V gene: TRBV5-1
CDR3 protein: ASSLAQGLDEQF

V gene: TRBV30
CDR3 protein: AWIGRLPSNQPQH

V gene: TRBV7-2
CDR3 protein: ASSLELAGTYEQY

V gene: TRBV30
CDR3 protein: AGTPGLYNEQF

V gene: TRBV6-5
CDR3 protein: ASSYSMPATYGYT

V gene: TRBV5-1
CDR3 protein: ASSHTGVDEQF

V gene: TRBV19
CDR3 protein: ASSMVGPNSPLH

V gene: TRBV4-1
CDR3 protein: ASSQVLGLGTDTQY

V gene: TRBV18
CDR3 protein: ASSTDYMNTEAF

V gene: TRBV5-4
CDR3 protein: ASSPGGVNTGELF

V gene: TRBV30
CDR3 protein: AWSAWTGGSPLH

V gene: TRBV6-5
CDR3 protein: ASSYSTGAGNTIY

V gene: TRBV6-5
CDR3 protein: ASSYDYTGELF

V gene: TRBV9
CDR3 protein: ASSVGLAGDYTGELF

V gene: TRBV2
CDR3 protein: ASSDPRRQGVRATNEKLF